These T cell receptor beta chains were read from a single sample in a study of cytomegalovirus exposure and HLA in healthy donors. Assay: immunoSEQ multiplex PCR; the TCRdb copy retains only in-frame clones and omits some. The sample consists of 85,000 to 110,000 clones, 79% of them appearing once. The sequenced material came from PBMCs. The source of these receptors is a man over 45 in good health and CMV-seropositive. The CDR3 runs from the conserved cysteine through the conserved F or W. D genes are given only for firm matches. The size of a clone is reported for some rows only, either as once, few or many, or as a class for expanded clones.

J gene | CDR3 length | clone size | D gene | V gene | CDR3 DNA | CDR3 protein
TRBJ2-3 | 17 | NA | TRBD2 | TRBV28 | TGTGCCAGCAGTCTGATGAGACTAGCGGGAGGGGGAGATACGCAGTATTTT | CASSLMRLAGGGDTQYF
TRBJ1-2 | 13 | NA | NA | TRBV28 | TGTGCCAGCAGTTTAGTGCAGACTATCGGTCCCACCTTC | CASSLVQTIGPTF
TRBJ2-1 | 14 | few | TRBD2 | TRBV7-3 | TGTGCCAGCTCCAGAGCGGGAGCATACAATGAGCAGTTCTTC | CASSRAGAYNEQFF
TRBJ2-3 | 13 | NA | NA | TRBV27 | TGTGCCAGCGCTGGAACTAGCTCGGATACGCAGTATTTT | CASAGTSSDTQYF
TRBJ2-5 | 15 | NA | TRBD2 | TRBV5-1 | TGCGCCAGCAGCCTAACTAGCGGGGAAGGAGAGACCCAGTACTTC | CASSLTSGEGETQYF
TRBJ2-1 | 12 | NA | NA | TRBV6-1 | TGTGCCAGCAGCGTCGGAAGACAAGAGCAGTTCTTC | CASSVGRQEQFF
TRBJ2-1 | 15 | NA | TRBD1 | TRBV5-4 | TGTGCCAGCAGCTTGGTTCAGGGGGAGAGGGCTGAGCAGTTCTTC | CASSLVQGERAEQFF
TRBJ1-1 | 13 | NA | NA | TRBV28 | TGTGCCAGCACCAATGGCCTGGTCCCTGAAGCTTTCTTT | CASTNGLVPEAFF
TRBJ2-7 | 15 | once | TRBD1 | TRBV19 | TGTGCCAGTAGTGTCAGGGGACAGGTCTCCTACGAGCAGTACTTC | CASSVRGQVSYEQYF
TRBJ2-6 | 15 | NA | NA | TRBV6-5 | TGTGCCAGCAGTTACGAGAGCTCTGGGGCCAACGTCCTGACTTTC | CASSYESSGANVLTF
TRBJ2-7 | 20 | once | NA | TRBV21-1 | TGTGCCAGCAGCTGGGTCCGGGGGATCAGCGGGAGACATGCCACCTACGAGCAGTACTTC | CASSWVRGISGRHATYEQYF
TRBJ2-7 | 12 | NA | NA | TRBV7-2 | TGTGCCAGCAGCCCCAAAAACTACGAGCAGTACTTC | CASSPKNYEQYF
TRBJ2-5 | 14 | NA | NA | TRBV5-1 | TGCGCCAGCAGCTTGACAGGGTTTGAGGAGACCCAGTACTTC | CASSLTGFEETQYF
TRBJ2-7 | 12 | once | NA | TRBV28 | TGTGCCAGCAGTTCAGGGACCTACGAGCAGTACTTC | CASSSGTYEQYF
TRBJ2-5 | 14 | once | TRBD2 | TRBV15 | TGTGCCACCAGCATTAGCGGGAGTGCTGATGTCCAGTACTTC | CATSISGSADVQYF
TRBJ2-1 | 14 | NA | TRBD2 | TRBV28 | TGTGCCAGCAGTAGTGGCGGGAGACAGAATGAGCAGTTCTTC | CASSSGGRQNEQFF
TRBJ2-1 | 16 | NA | TRBD2 | TRBV9 | TGTGCCAGCAGCGCCGCCGGACTAGCGGGATACGATGAGCAGTTCTTC | CASSAAGLAGYDEQFF
TRBJ2-3 | 14 | NA | TRBD2 | TRBV5-4 | TGTGCCAGCAGCTTACTAGCGGGAGTTGGTACGCAGTATTTT | CASSLLAGVGTQYF
TRBJ2-1 | 11 | NA | NA | TRBV19 | TGTGCCAGTAGTCAGATGCATGAGCAGTTCTTC | CASSQMHEQFF
TRBJ2-7 | 14 | once | TRBD1 | TRBV30 | TGTGCCTGGAGTACCGGGACAGCTTCCTACGAGCAGTACTTC | CAWSTGTASYEQYF
TRBJ2-1 | 15 | NA | TRBD1 | TRBV9 | TGTGCCAGCAGCGGTGGACAGGGAGGATACAATGAGCAGTTCTTC | CASSGGQGGYNEQFF
TRBJ1-5 | 16 | few | NA | TRBV5-6 | TGTGCCAGCAGCTTGGCTAGTACTCTAAGCAATCAGCCCCAGCATTTT | CASSLASTLSNQPQHF
TRBJ2-3 | 15 | NA | TRBD1 | TRBV12-5 | TGTGCTAGTGGTAGCGGACAGGGGGCAAGGGATACGCAGTATTTT | CASGSGQGARDTQYF
TRBJ2-1 | 15 | NA | TRBD2 | TRBV7-9 | TGTGCCAGCAGCTCTTCCGGGACTAGCTACAATGAGCAGTTCTTC | CASSSSGTSYNEQFF
TRBJ2-1 | 15 | NA | TRBD2 | TRBV11-3 | TGTGCCAGCAGCTTCCTGGGGCGGGGGACCAATGAGCAGTTCTTC | CASSFLGRGTNEQFF
TRBJ2-5 | 11 | NA | NA | TRBV30 | TGTGCCTGGACGACGGGAGAGACCCAGTACTTC | CAWTTGETQYF
TRBJ1-2 | 14 | NA | NA | TRBV7-6 | TGTGCCAGCAGCCCCTTCCCCGTTTCGTATGGCTACACCTTC | CASSPFPVSYGYTF
TRBJ2-1 | 15 | NA | TRBD2 | TRBV5-4 | TGTGCCAGCAGCATGATTAGCGGGAGGGCCCATGAGCAGTTCTTC | CASSMISGRAHEQFF
TRBJ2-2 | 14 | few | TRBD1 | TRBV6-1 | TGTGCCAGCAGTAAAACAGGGGAGACCGGGGAGCTGTTTTTT | CASSKTGETGELFF
TRBJ1-1 | 14 | NA | TRBD1 | TRBV5-4 | TGTGCCAGCAGCTCGACAGGGGGGAGCACTGAAGCTTTCTTT | CASSSTGGSTEAFF
TRBJ1-1 | 13 | NA | NA | TRBV11-1 | TGTGCCAGCAGCTACAGGGAGAACACTGAAGCTTTCTTT | CASSYRENTEAFF
TRBJ2-7 | 15 | NA | TRBD1 | TRBV6-6 | TGTGCCAGCAGTTACTCGGGGACAGGGCACTACGAGCAGTACTTC | CASSYSGTGHYEQYF
TRBJ2-1 | 13 | NA | TRBD2 | TRBV30 | TGTGCCTGGACCTTAGCGGGAGGCCATGAGCAGTTCTTC | CAWTLAGGHEQFF
TRBJ2-3 | 14 | NA | NA | TRBV19 | TGTGCCAGTAGTGCCCCCCCTACGCCAGATACGCAGTATTTT | CASSAPPTPDTQYF
TRBJ2-5 | 15 | NA | TRBD1 | TRBV7-8 | TGTGCCAGCAGCCGGGACAGGGGGGTGCAAGAGACCCAGTACTTC | CASSRDRGVQETQYF
TRBJ2-1 | 17 | NA | NA | TRBV7-9 | TGTGCCAGCAGCAGTGCGAATCCGGGACAAGGGCGCCATGAGCAGTTCTTC | CASSSANPGQGRHEQFF
TRBJ2-7 | 16 | once | NA | TRBV19 | TGTGCCAGTAGCAAGCCCAGCGGCAGGGGATTTCGGGAGCAGTACTTC | CASSKPSGRGFREQYF
TRBJ2-3 | 17 | NA | TRBD2 | TRBV10-3 | TGTGCCATCAGTGAGCCTTTGGGCGCGGGAGTCTCAGATACGCAGTATTTT | CAISEPLGAGVSDTQYF
TRBJ1-2 | 15 | NA | NA | TRBV4-3 | TGCGCCAGCAGCCTAGAACAGGGAGCTAACTATGGCTACACCTTC | CASSLEQGANYGYTF
TRBJ1-2 | 14 | NA | NA | TRBV6-5 | TGTGCCAGCAGTCCCGACCGGAGACGAAATGGCTACACCTTC | CASSPDRRRNGYTF
TRBJ2-2 | 16 | once | TRBD1 | TRBV7-2 | TGTGCCAGCAGCTTATGGACAGGGGGCGCTTGGGGGGAGCTGTTTTTT | CASSLWTGGAWGELFF
TRBJ2-1 | 16 | NA | TRBD2 | TRBV9 | TGTGCCAGCAGCGTAGGCTCTAGCGGGGTATACAATGAGCAGTTCTTC | CASSVGSSGVYNEQFF
TRBJ1-5 | 13 | NA | NA | TRBV5-8 | TGTGCCAGCAGCTTTCGGAGTCATCAGCCCCAGCATTTT | CASSFRSHQPQHF
TRBJ2-7 | 15 | NA | NA | TRBV7-9 | TGTGCCAGCAGCTTAGCGAGCGAGAGAGCCTACGAGCAGTACTTC | CASSLASERAYEQYF
TRBJ2-3 | 15 | NA | TRBD2 | TRBV13 | TGTGCCAGCAGCTTAGGGGGACTAGCGGGAGATACGCAGTATTTT | CASSLGGLAGDTQYF
TRBJ2-2 | 14 | NA | NA | TRBV7-9 | TGTGCCAGCAGTGCGATGGCGAACACCGGGGAGCTGTTTTTT | CASSAMANTGELFF
TRBJ2-3 | 11 | NA | NA | TRBV29-1 | TGCAGCGTTGTTGAGGGAGACACGCAGTATTTT | CSVVEGDTQYF
TRBJ1-3 | 13 | NA | NA | TRBV6-1 | TGTGCCAGCAGCGACAGCTCTGGAAACACCATATATTTT | CASSDSSGNTIYF
TRBJ2-7 | 15 | NA | NA | TRBV27 | TGTGCCAGCAGTATGTCCCCGTCGGTAGTGAACGAGCAGTACTTC | CASSMSPSVVNEQYF
TRBJ2-1 | 14 | few | TRBD2 | TRBV6-4 | TGTGCCAGCAGTGAAACCCCGACTAGCGGATGGGTGTTCTTC | CASSETPTSGWVFF
TRBJ2-7 | 14 | NA | NA | TRBV7-9 | TGTGCCAGCAGCTTTCAAGAGAGCTCCTACGAGCAGTACTTC | CASSFQESSYEQYF
TRBJ2-4 | 15 | NA | NA | TRBV5-4 | TGTGCCAGCAGCACCACAGGGAACCGAGGAAACATTCAGTACTTC | CASSTTGNRGNIQYF
TRBJ2-7 | 12 | NA | NA | TRBV7-9 | TGTTCCAGCAGCACAGGGCTCGGCGAGCAGTACTTC | CSSSTGLGEQYF
TRBJ2-5 | 14 | few | NA | TRBV5-1 | TGCGCCAGCAGCTTCGGCAGGGGCCAAGAGACCCAGTACTTC | CASSFGRGQETQYF
TRBJ1-2 | 14 | NA | TRBD1 | TRBV5-4 | TGTGCCAGCAGCTTAATGGGACAGGGGAGAGGCTACACCTTC | CASSLMGQGRGYTF